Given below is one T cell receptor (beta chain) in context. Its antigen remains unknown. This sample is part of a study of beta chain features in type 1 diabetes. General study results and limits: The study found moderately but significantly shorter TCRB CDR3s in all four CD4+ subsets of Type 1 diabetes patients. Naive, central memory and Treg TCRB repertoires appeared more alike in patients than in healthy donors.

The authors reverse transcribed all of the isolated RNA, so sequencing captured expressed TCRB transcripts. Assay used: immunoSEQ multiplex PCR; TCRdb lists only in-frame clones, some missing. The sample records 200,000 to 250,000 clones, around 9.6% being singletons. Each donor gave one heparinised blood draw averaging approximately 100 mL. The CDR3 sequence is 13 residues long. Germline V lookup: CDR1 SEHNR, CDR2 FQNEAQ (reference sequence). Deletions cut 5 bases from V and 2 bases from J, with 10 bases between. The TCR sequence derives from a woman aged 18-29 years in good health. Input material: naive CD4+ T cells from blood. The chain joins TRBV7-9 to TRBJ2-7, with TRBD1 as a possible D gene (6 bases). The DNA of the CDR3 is TGTGCCAGCAGCCCACGGGACACCTACGAGCAGTACTTC. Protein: CASSPRDTYEQYF.